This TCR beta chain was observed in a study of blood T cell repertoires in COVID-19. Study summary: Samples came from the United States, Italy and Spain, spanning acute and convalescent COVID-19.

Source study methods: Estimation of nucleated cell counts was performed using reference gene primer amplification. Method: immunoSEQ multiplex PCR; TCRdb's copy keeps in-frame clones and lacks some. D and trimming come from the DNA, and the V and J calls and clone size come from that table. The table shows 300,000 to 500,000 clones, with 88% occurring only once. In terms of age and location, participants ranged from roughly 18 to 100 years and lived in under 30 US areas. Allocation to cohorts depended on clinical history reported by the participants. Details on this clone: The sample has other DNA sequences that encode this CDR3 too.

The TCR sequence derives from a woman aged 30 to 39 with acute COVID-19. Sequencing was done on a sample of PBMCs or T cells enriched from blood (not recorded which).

CDR3 DNA sequence: TGTGCCAGCAGCTTGACAGGGGGGAACACTGAAGCTTTCTTT. Translated, it gives CASSLTGGNTEAFF. This chain uses TRBV11-2 with TRBJ1-1, with TRBD1 matching 9 bases. Germline CDR1 SGHAT, CDR2 FQNNGV. This CDR3 has 14 residues. Trimming cost V 3 bases and J 1 base; bases outside gene matches: 0.